The next 3 T cell receptor beta chains were all read from a single sample in a study of siplizumab effects on memory and regulatory T cells. The repertoire was sequenced with immunoSEQ multiplex PCR; TCRdb's copy has only in-frame clones and lacks some. Of under 140,000 clones listed, around 90% are singletons. Sequences were obtained from CD4+ T cells sorted from blood. Every receptor here comes from a human donor in good health.

The gene calls are TRBV18 and TRBJ1-2, with TRBD1 matching over 10 bases. CDR1 and CDR2 from the germline V gene are KGHSH and LQKENI. J lost 2 bases, V lost 2 bases, and 14 bases had no gene match. This CDR3 is built from 19 residues. The CDR3 coding sequence is TGTGCCAGCTCACCAAACTTCTCTCGCGGACAGGGGGTGAACTATGGCTACACCTTC. This gives the protein CASSPNFSRGQGVNYGYTF.

The CDR3 DNA sequence: TGTGCCACCAGTCGGGGGCCGAATGAAAAACTGTTTTTT. This codes for CATSRGPNEKLFF. The J gene is TRBJ1-4, the V gene TRBV15; a weak D match, TRBD1 (6 bases). The V end was cut by 6 bases, the J end by 5 bases, with 10 bases between. Germline CDR1 and CDR2: LNHNV and YYDKDF (reference sequence). The CDR3 is 13 amino acids.

This clone was counted once. The chain couples TRBV6-5 to TRBJ2-5, with a tentative D call TRBD2 (5 bases). Per the germline V gene, CDR1 is MNHEY and CDR2 is SVGAGI. V lost 2 bases to trimming and J lost 2 bases, with 12 bases between them. CDR3 length: 15 amino acids. The DNA of the CDR3 is TGTGCCAGCAGTTACGCGGGTGGGCTTCAAGAGACCCAGTACTTC. Translation gives CASSYAGGLQETQYF.